This entry lists 23 T cell receptor beta chains sequenced from one sample in a study of T cells after yellow fever vaccination. TCRdb itself ran the 5' RACE reads through MiXCR, one entry per CDR3 protein. The profile covers some 160,000 distinct CDR3 sequences, with under 7.5% appearing a single time and approximately 2.5% taken by the ten largest. The sample here was CD4+ T cells sorted from PBMCs, taken less than 6 days after the first yellow fever vaccination. The receptors stem from a man younger than 30 who received the YFV17D yellow fever vaccine.

Regarding this clonotype: One end of the junction varies from germline; a read error may be responsible. The chain employs TRBV19 and TRBJ1-6; the D is unclear. From germline, CDR1 is LNHDA and CDR2 SQIVND (reference sequence). The CDR3 runs to 18 residues. The CDR3 here is CASSGPSWEGLYNSSLHF. CDR3 nucleotide sequence: TGTGCCAGTAGTGGCCCCTCTTGGGAAGGGCTTTATAATTCATCCCTCCACTTT. The entire variable domain, with the rest obtained from reference TRBV19 and TRBJ1-6, is as follows: DGGITQSPKYLFRKEGQNVTLSCEQNLNHDAMYWYRQDPGQGLRLIYYSQIVNDFQKGDIAEGYSVSREKKESFPLTVTSAQKNPTAFYLCASSGPSWEGLYNSSLHFGNGTRLTVT.

To note about this clonotype: This may stem from a read error, because a much larger clone lies one nucleotide away. V gene TRBV5-5 combines with J gene TRBJ2-6; D unclear. CDR1 SGHKS and CDR2 YYEKEE come from the germline V gene (reference sequence). The CDR3 covers 13 residues. DNA of the CDR3: TGTGCCAGCCGCTTGCCCGGGGCCAACGTCCTGACTTTC. This codes for CASRLPGANVLTF.

The chain uses TRBV5-1 and TRBJ1-6; D is unresolved. The length of the CDR3 is 17 residues. Germline loops: CDR1 SGHRS, CDR2 YFSETQ. Trimming removed 0 bases from V and 4 bases from J, with 14 bases in between. The CDR3 DNA follows: TGCGCCAGCAGCTTGGCATTTAGGACCTCTTATAATTCACCCCTCCACTTT. It encodes CASSLAFRTSYNSPLHF. The whole variable domain, remainder taken from reference TRBV5-1 and TRBJ1-6, is KAGVTQTPRYLIKTRGQQVTLSCSPISGHRSVSWYQQTPGQGLQFLFEYFSETQRNKGNFPGRFSGRQFSNSRSEMNVSTLELGDSALYLCASSLAFRTSYNSPLHFGNGTRLTVT.

CDR3 DNA: TGCAGCTCGAGACTAGCGGGGGGGGAGACCCAGTACTTC. Protein: CSSRLAGGETQYF. The chain employs TRBV29-1 and TRBJ2-5; 14 nucleotides match TRBD2. The germline gives CDR1 SQVTM, CDR2 ANQGSEA. This CDR3 has 13 residues. The trim removed 8 bases at V and 5 bases at J, leaving 4 bases unmatched.

Many counts were recorded for this clonotype. The chain is built from TRBV10-1 and TRBJ2-5, with D tentatively TRBD2 (6 bases). Trimming removed 6 bases at V and 5 bases at J, with 16 bases between. The CDR3 extends over 14 amino acids. Per the germline V gene, CDR1 is WNHNN and CDR2 is SYGVQD (reference sequence). In DNA, the CDR3 is TGCGCCAGCAGCCCTGCGGGGTTTGGTGAGACCCAGTACTTC. Its protein is CASSPAGFGETQYF.

There are a few counts of this clonotype. The CDR3 sequence is CATRDDSNQPQHF. The CDR3 region has the DNA TGTGCCACCAGGGATGATAGCAATCAGCCCCAGCATTTT. V is TRBV7-2 and J is TRBJ1-5, with a tentative D call TRBD1 (5 bases). The CDR3 has 13 residues. The ends were cut back, 10 bases at V and 0 bases at J, with 10 bases in the middle. Germline CDR1 and CDR2: SGHTA and FQGNSA.

As concerns this clonotype: A much larger clonotype is one base distant, so this may be a read error. The rearrangement uses TRBV7-2 and TRBJ2-1, with D perhaps being TRBD1 or TRBD2 (5 bases each). Germline values: CDR1 SGHTA, CDR2 FQGNSA. V lost 5 bases and J lost 2, with 13 bases in between. This CDR3 comprises 15 residues. The CDR3 sequence: CASSPAWGTYNEQFF. As DNA, the CDR3 is TGTGCCAGCAGCCCAGCGTGGGGGACCTACAATGAGCAGTTCTTC. Full variable domain (outside the CDR3, taken from reference TRBV7-2 and TRBJ2-1): GAGVSQSPSNKVTEKGKDVELRCDPISGHTALYWYRQSLGQGLEFLIYFQGNSAPDKSGLPSDRFSAERTGGSVSTLTIQRTQQEDSAVYLCASSPAWGTYNEQFFGPGTRLTVL.

The V and J genes are TRBV25-1 and TRBJ2-3; 7 bases are a match to TRBD1. Germline lookup yields CDR1 MGHDK and CDR2 SYGVNS. Trimming cost V 7 bases and J 2 bases; bases outside gene matches: 9. The CDR3 extends over 15 amino acids. The CDR3 spells CASTPAGGVTDTQYF. CDR3 DNA: TGTGCCAGCACCCCCGCAGGGGGAGTCACAGATACGCAGTATTTT.

This clonotype has ten or more counts. The gene calls are TRBV12-3 or TRBV12-4 and TRBJ1-1, with D maybe TRBD1 (5 bases). Trimming took 6 bases from V and 4 from J, leaving 15 bases between them. This CDR3 is 14 amino acids long. CDR3 protein: CASRDEGRGTEAFF. CDR3 DNA sequence: TGTGCCAGCAGGGACGAAGGGAGGGGCACTGAAGCTTTCTTT.

A few counts support this clonotype. J is TRBJ1-2 and V is TRBV19, with TRBD1 matching over 8 bases. From germline, CDR1 is LNHDA and CDR2 SQIVND (reference sequence). This CDR3 region has 15 residues. Unmatched junction bases numbered 4, after V lost 2 bases and J lost 2 bases. CDR3 amino acids: CASSIRTGRNYGYTF. CDR3 DNA: TGTGCCAGTAGTATACGGACAGGGCGAAACTATGGCTACACCTTC.

This clonotype was seen only a few times. The V and J genes are TRBV7-8 and TRBJ1-1; D is unclear. The V end lost 4 bases, the J end lost 4 bases, and 7 bases lay between the germline ends. Germline CDR1 SGHVS, CDR2 FQNEAQ. CDR3 length: 12 amino acids. The CDR3 loop reads CASSSSRTEAFF. CDR3 DNA: TGTGCCAGCAGCTCCTCCCGCACTGAAGCTTTCTTT.

The CDR3 bases are TGCGCCAGCAGCTCGACCGGTCAAGGTAACACCGGGGAGCTGTTTTTT. Its protein product is CASSSTGQGNTGELFF. The chain joins TRBV5-1 to TRBJ2-2; no clear D. V lost 3 bases to trimming and J lost 2 bases, with 14 bases between them. This CDR3 region has 16 residues. Per the germline V gene, CDR1 is SGHRS and CDR2 is YFSETQ.

This clonotype was detected many times. This chain connects TRBV4-1 to TRBJ2-3; D gene uncertain. CDR3 size: 16 residues. V dropped 0 bases and J dropped 1 base, with 11 bases sitting between them. Germline CDR1 reads MGHRA; CDR2 reads YSYEKL. The CDR3 DNA follows: TGCGCCAGCAGCCAAGAGGGTCAGAAACGCACAGATACGCAGTATTTT. It codes for CASSQEGQKRTDTQYF.

The J gene is TRBJ2-5, the V gene TRBV30; D gene ambiguous. CDR1 GTSNPN and CDR2 SVGIG come from the germline V gene (reference sequence). Between the trimmed V and J ends, which lost 2 bases and 5 bases, there was a span of 9 bases. The CDR3 has 12 residues. In DNA, the CDR3 is TGTGCCTGGAGTTTCGTGGGGGAGACCCAGTACTTC. This sequence encodes CAWSFVGETQYF.

V and J are TRBV4-3 and TRBJ1-6; D gene unclear. The V and J ends lost 0 bases and 4 bases respectively, with 7 bases between them. CDR1 LGHNA and CDR2 YSLEER come from the germline V gene. The CDR3 contains 15 residues. Written as DNA, the CDR3 is TGCGCCAGCAGCCAAGAGGCGGGGTATAATTCACCCCTCCACTTT. Residues: CASSQEAGYNSPLHF.

This clonotype occurred many times. The chain combines TRBV5-1 with TRBJ2-5, with 8 bases lining up with TRBD1. Germline V gene data show CDR1 as SGHRS and CDR2 as YFSETQ. The CDR3 totals 12 residues. V was clipped by 7 bases and J by 5 bases; unmatched bases: 4. Here the CDR3 reads CASGTGGETQYF. CDR3 bases: TGCGCCAGCGGGACAGGAGGGGAGACCCAGTACTTC.

In its sample, this clonotype was seen a few times. The chain uses TRBV12-3 or TRBV12-4 and TRBJ1-4, with D hard to call. Trimming took 4 bases from V and 7 from J, leaving 13 bases between them. The length of the CDR3 is 14 residues. In DNA form, the CDR3 reads TGTGCCAGCAGTTACCTAGCGCGGGCTGAAAAACTGTTTTTT. This codes for CASSYLARAEKLFF.

This clonotype was found many times. The chain employs TRBV11-2 and TRBJ2-7, with D possibly being TRBD1 or TRBD2 (5 bases each). V lost 4 bases and J lost 0, with 16 bases in between. Germline V gene lookup returns CDR1 SGHAT and CDR2 FQNNGV. The CDR3 totals 16 residues. CDR3 coding DNA: TGTGCCAGCAGCTCCTACCGGGGCCCTAGCTCCTACGAGCAGTACTTC. The encoded protein is CASSSYRGPSSYEQYF.

This clonotype was seen repeatedly, ten times or more. The chain employs TRBV7-3 and TRBJ2-1, with TRBD1 as a possible D gene (6 bases). V shed 0 bases and J shed 8 bases, with 8 bases lying between them. The CDR3 covers 13 residues. Germline V gene sequence: CDR1 SGHTA, CDR2 FQGTGA. The CDR3 reads CASSLTAGDEQFF. DNA of the CDR3: TGTGCCAGCAGCTTAACGGCAGGGGATGAGCAGTTCTTC.

This clonotype has more than one count but fewer than ten. The chain has TRBV5-4 and TRBJ2-3, with D perhaps matching TRBD2 (6 bases). CDR3 length: 14 residues. V lost 4 bases to trimming and J lost 6 bases, with 15 bases between them. CDR1 SGHNT and CDR2 YYREEE come from the germline V gene (reference sequence). The CDR3 nucleotides are TGTGCCAGCAGCCCGGACTACCGGCGGGATACGCAGTATTTT. This encodes CASSPDYRRDTQYF.

This clonotype has a count of ten or more. This rearrangement joins TRBV6-4 to TRBJ1-5; D not resolved. V lost 6 bases and J 2 bases, leaving 11 bases between the germline ends. CDR1 and CDR2 (germline): MRHNA, SNTAGT. The CDR3 contains 14 residues. CDR3 DNA sequence: TGTGCCAGCAGCGGGGAAGCAGGCAATCAGCCCCAGCATTTT. Translation: CASSGEAGNQPQHF.

This clonotype was found many times. The chain links TRBV3-1 to TRBJ2-1; D gene ambiguous. CDR1 LGHDT and CDR2 YNNKEL come from the germline V gene (reference sequence). The V end lost 1 base, the J end lost 2 bases, and 6 bases lay between the germline ends. The CDR3 has 14 residues. CDR3 coding DNA: TGTGCCAGCAGCCAAGTACGTACCTACAATGAGCAGTTCTTC. Its translation: CASSQVRTYNEQFF.

This clonotype was observed at least ten times. The chain carries TRBV20-1 and TRBJ1-1; the D gene is possibly TRBD1 (5 bases). This CDR3 comprises 14 residues. The germline V and J ends were trimmed by 3 bases and 2 bases, with 13 bases remaining between them. The germline gives CDR1 DFQATT, CDR2 SNEGSKA (reference sequence). The CDR3 sequence is CSARPGGANTEAFF. In DNA form, the CDR3 reads TGCAGTGCTAGGCCCGGAGGGGCAAACACTGAAGCTTTCTTT.